The 19 T cell receptor beta chains given below trace back to one sample, sequenced in a study of CXCR3-negative and CXCR3-positive naive CD8 T cells. TRB cDNA libraries were made by UMI-labeled 5' RACE. Using the 5' RACE reads, TCRdb records one entry per CDR3 protein without DNA. The sample table sets out approximately 59,000 distinct CDR3 sequences. Their specific antigens are unknown. Study-level results: Naive cells positive for CXCR3 carried more hydrophobic TRB CDR3s than CXCR3-negative ones.

The source material was naive CXCR3+ CD8+ T cells from blood. Subset given: CD45RO-CCR7+CD27+CD95- naive CD8+ T cells expressing CXCR3 (TNR3+). Every receptor here comes from a human donor in good health. Some clones in this sample may be carry-over from other donors' samples.

The chain uses TRBV6-2 or TRBV6-3 and TRBJ2-7. CDR3 size: 14 residues. Germline loops: CDR1 MNHEY, CDR2 SVGEGT. CDR3 sequence reads: CASSYVHGAYEQYF.

The J gene is TRBJ2-7, the V gene TRBV7-9; TCRdb designates TRBD1, a call that cannot be tested without DNA. This CDR3 region has 15 residues. Germline assignment: CDR1 SEHNR and CDR2 FQNEAQ (reference sequence). The CDR3 loop is CASTSTRDSPYEQYF.

The chain recombines TRBV6-5 with TRBJ2-2; absent DNA, TCRdb's TRBD1 call cannot be checked. The CDR3 extends over 16 amino acids. Per germline, CDR1 MNHEY and CDR2 SVGAGI. The chain's CDR3 is CASSYSLDRATGELFF.

V is TRBV27 and J is TRBJ1-2; TCRdb lists TRBD1, though no DNA is available to test this call. Per the germline V gene, CDR1 is MNHEY and CDR2 is SMNVEV (reference sequence). The CDR3 runs 13 residues. CDR3: CASRETQGYGYTF.

The chain has TRBV7-6 and TRBJ1-1; TCRdb outputs TRBD1, but without DNA this stays unchecked. The germline CDR1 and CDR2 sequences are SGHVS and FNYEAQ. There are 11 residues in the CDR3. CDR3 protein: CASSPPGEAFF.

V gene TRBV6-4 combines with J gene TRBJ2-3; no DNA is available, so the TRBD1 call from TCRdb remains unchecked. Looked up from germline, CDR1 is MRHNA and CDR2 is SNTAGT. The CDR3 is made up of 18 amino acids. CDR3 in amino acids: CASSEDDSTAVSTDTQYF.

The rearrangement uses TRBV29-1 and TRBJ2-3; TCRdb reports TRBD1, a call that lacks DNA to check it against. The CDR3 extends over 12 amino acids. Germline-derived CDR1 and CDR2 are SQVTM and ANQGSEA. The CDR3 sequence is CTPRLGDGTQYF.

The rearrangement uses TRBV19 and TRBJ2-7; TCRdb names TRBD1, which stays unverified in the absence of DNA. The CDR3 totals 15 residues. The germline V gene has CDR1 LNHDA and CDR2 SQIVND (reference sequence). The CDR3 reads CASSIAGDPSYEQYF. Full variable domain (rest looked up from reference TRBV19 and TRBJ2-7): DGGITQSPKYLFRKEGQNVTLSCEQNLNHDAMYWYRQDPGQGLRLIYYSQIVNDFQKGDIAEGYSVSREKKESFPLTVTSAQKNPTAFYLCASSIAGDPSYEQYFGPGTRLTVT.

J is TRBJ1-5 and V is TRBV6-2 or TRBV6-3. Per germline, CDR1 MNHEY and CDR2 SVGEGT. The CDR3 contains 14 residues. The CDR3 sequence: CASSSVGSNQPQHF.

V usage is TRBV20-1 and J usage is TRBJ2-7; with no DNA, the TCRdb D assignment of TRBD1 cannot be verified. CDR1 is DFQATT and CDR2 is SNEGSKA in the germline V gene (reference sequence). CDR3 length equals 17 residues. The CDR3 loop is CSARGRRDRPAGYEQYF.

The rearrangement links TRBV5-6 to TRBJ2-3. In germline, CDR1 is SGHDT, CDR2 YYEEEE. This CDR3 region has 14 residues. The CDR3 loop is CASSLGVSTDTQYF. The complete variable domain, with remaining parts taken from reference TRBV5-6 and TRBJ2-3, reads DAGVTQSPTHLIKTRGQQVTLRCSPKSGHDTVSWYQQALGQGPQFIFQYYEEEERQRGNFPDRFSGHQFPNYSSELNVNALLLGDSALYLCASSLGVSTDTQYFGPGTRLTVL.

V is TRBV5-1 and J is TRBJ2-5; TCRdb outputs TRBD1, but without DNA this stays unchecked. The CDR3 runs 15 residues. Germline V gene data show CDR1 as SGHRS and CDR2 as YFSETQ. CDR3 protein: CASSPVNRGEETQYF.

The chain is built from TRBV29-1 and TRBJ2-7; TCRdb names TRBD1, which stays unverified in the absence of DNA. Germline V gene data show CDR1 as SQVTM and CDR2 as ANQGSEA. This CDR3 region has 12 residues. The CDR3 spells CSVESQGYEQYF.

The rearrangement uses TRBV6-6 and TRBJ2-4; TCRdb reports TRBD1, a call that lacks DNA to check it against. This CDR3 contains 14 residues. Looked up from germline, CDR1 is MNHNY and CDR2 is SVGAGI (reference sequence). The CDR3 spells CASSFPGQENIQYF.

The gene calls are TRBV29-1 and TRBJ2-7; TCRdb returns TRBD1, unconfirmable since there is no DNA. This CDR3 is built from 14 residues. Germline assignment: CDR1 SQVTM and CDR2 ANQGSEA. CDR3: CSVVPGGRTYEQYF.

The rearrangement links TRBV20-1 to TRBJ2-4. The CDR3 sequence is 15 residues long. Germline V gives CDR1 DFQATT, CDR2 SNEGSKA (reference sequence). CDR3 amino acids: CSATSAYLAKNIQYF.

The genes are TRBV7-3 and TRBJ2-1. Germline CDR1 reads SGHTA; CDR2 reads FQGTGA. This CDR3 has 12 amino acids. The CDR3 reads CASSLSGGEQFF. The whole variable domain, filled in from reference TRBV7-3 and TRBJ2-1, reads GAGVSQTPSNKVTEKGKYVELRCDPISGHTALYWYRQSLGQGPEFLIYFQGTGAADDSGLPNDRFFAVRPEGSVSTLKIQRTERGDSAVYLCASSLSGGEQFFGPGTRLTVL.

The chain is built from TRBV7-2 and TRBJ2-3. The CDR3 consists of 14 residues. Per the germline V gene, CDR1 is SGHTA and CDR2 is FQGNSA. The chain's CDR3 is CASSRVDPTDTQYF.

This chain uses TRBV12-3 or TRBV12-4 with TRBJ1-5. This CDR3 region has 14 residues. The CDR3 protein is CASSTDGWGQPQHF.